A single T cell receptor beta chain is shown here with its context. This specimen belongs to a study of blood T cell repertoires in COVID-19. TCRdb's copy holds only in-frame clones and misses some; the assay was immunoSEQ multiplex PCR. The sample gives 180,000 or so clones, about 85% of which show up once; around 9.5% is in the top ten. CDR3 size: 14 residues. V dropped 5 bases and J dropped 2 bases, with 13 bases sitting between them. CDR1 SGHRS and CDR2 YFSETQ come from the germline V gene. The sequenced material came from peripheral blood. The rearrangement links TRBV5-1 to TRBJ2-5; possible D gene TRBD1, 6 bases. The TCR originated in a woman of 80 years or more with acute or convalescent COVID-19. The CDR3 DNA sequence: TGCGCCAGCAGGGGGGCGGAAAAGCAAGAGACCCAGTACTTC. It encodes CASRGAEKQETQYF.